Listed below are T cell receptor beta chains from one sample, sequenced in a study of blood T cell repertoires in COVID-19. Libraries were prepared by immunoSEQ multiplex PCR; TCRdb keeps only in-frame clonotypes and omits some of them. This sample has some 230,000 clones, with about 85% found just once. Sequencing used peripheral blood. Every receptor here comes from a man aged 35 to 55 with acute or convalescent COVID-19. Each CDR3 is given with its conserved first and last residue. The size field is filled for only some rows; it gives once, few, many or a size class.

v_call: TRBV7-3; clone_size: many; j_call: TRBJ1-6; cdr3_length: 14; cdr3_aa: CASSTGLDGSPLHF
v_call: TRBV7-9; clone_size: NA; j_call: TRBJ2-1; cdr3_length: 15; cdr3_aa: CASSLVGAVVNEQFF
v_call: TRBV12-5; clone_size: NA; j_call: TRBJ1-1; cdr3_length: 15; cdr3_aa: CASGPAGGWVTEAFF
v_call: TRBV2; clone_size: NA; j_call: TRBJ1-4; cdr3_length: 14; cdr3_aa: CASSEGRGNEKLFF
v_call: TRBV19; clone_size: NA; j_call: TRBJ1-3; cdr3_length: 16; cdr3_aa: CASSLDRAASGNTIYF
v_call: TRBV27; clone_size: NA; j_call: TRBJ1-1; cdr3_length: 14; cdr3_aa: CASSLGRTGDEAFF
v_call: TRBV5-1; clone_size: NA; j_call: TRBJ1-1; cdr3_length: 14; cdr3_aa: CASTRDIANTEAFF
v_call: TRBV5-4; clone_size: NA; j_call: TRBJ1-2; cdr3_length: 14; cdr3_aa: CASSPTGENYGYTF
v_call: TRBV5-4; clone_size: NA; j_call: TRBJ2-3; cdr3_length: 16; cdr3_aa: CASSLWSGGRTDTQYF
v_call: TRBV23-1; clone_size: NA; j_call: TRBJ1-5; cdr3_length: 18; cdr3_aa: CASSHPRPGTGSREPQHF
v_call: TRBV27; clone_size: NA; j_call: TRBJ1-6; cdr3_length: 17; cdr3_aa: CASRPVRDRVNNSPLHF
v_call: TRBV10-3; clone_size: NA; j_call: TRBJ1-2; cdr3_length: 17; cdr3_aa: CAISEGGRDTGGYGYTF
v_call: TRBV30; clone_size: NA; j_call: TRBJ1-1; cdr3_length: 13; cdr3_aa: CAWRGEGQAEAFF
v_call: TRBV7-2; clone_size: NA; j_call: TRBJ1-5; cdr3_length: 16; cdr3_aa: CASSLYLGTGEEPQHF
v_call: TRBV5-6; clone_size: NA; j_call: TRBJ2-7; cdr3_length: 15; cdr3_aa: CASSPAGTGAFEQYF
v_call: TRBV27; clone_size: NA; j_call: TRBJ2-7; cdr3_length: 15; cdr3_aa: CASRSGQGRLYEQYF
v_call: TRBV5-4; clone_size: NA; j_call: TRBJ2-2; cdr3_length: 16; cdr3_aa: CASRVAGTGVTGELFF
v_call: TRBV5-4; clone_size: once; j_call: TRBJ2-1; cdr3_length: 14; cdr3_aa: CASSRGTAYNEQFF
v_call: TRBV21-1; clone_size: NA; j_call: TRBJ1-3; cdr3_length: 18; cdr3_aa: CASSKIPRRGAPGNTIYF
v_call: TRBV5-4; clone_size: NA; j_call: TRBJ2-7; cdr3_length: 12; cdr3_aa: CASSLQGIEQYF
v_call: TRBV6-6; clone_size: NA; j_call: TRBJ1-2; cdr3_length: 15; cdr3_aa: CASSKQGASNYGYTF
v_call: TRBV28; clone_size: NA; j_call: TRBJ1-2; cdr3_length: 16; cdr3_aa: CACRVQGVLTNYGYTF
v_call: TRBV5-6; clone_size: NA; j_call: TRBJ1-2; cdr3_length: 16; cdr3_aa: CASSPKLYRVTYGYTF
v_call: TRBV9; clone_size: NA; j_call: TRBJ1-1; cdr3_length: 12; cdr3_aa: CASSGDRGRTFF
v_call: TRBV19; clone_size: NA; j_call: TRBJ2-1; cdr3_length: 12; cdr3_aa: CASSIDKREQFF
v_call: TRBV18; clone_size: NA; j_call: TRBJ1-5; cdr3_length: 15; cdr3_aa: CASSPPAGANQPQHF
v_call: TRBV6-2/TRBV6-3; clone_size: NA; j_call: TRBJ1-2; cdr3_length: 13; cdr3_aa: CASSSPQGYGYTF
v_call: TRBV24-1; clone_size: NA; j_call: TRBJ2-3; cdr3_length: 13; cdr3_aa: CATSDLKGGAQYF